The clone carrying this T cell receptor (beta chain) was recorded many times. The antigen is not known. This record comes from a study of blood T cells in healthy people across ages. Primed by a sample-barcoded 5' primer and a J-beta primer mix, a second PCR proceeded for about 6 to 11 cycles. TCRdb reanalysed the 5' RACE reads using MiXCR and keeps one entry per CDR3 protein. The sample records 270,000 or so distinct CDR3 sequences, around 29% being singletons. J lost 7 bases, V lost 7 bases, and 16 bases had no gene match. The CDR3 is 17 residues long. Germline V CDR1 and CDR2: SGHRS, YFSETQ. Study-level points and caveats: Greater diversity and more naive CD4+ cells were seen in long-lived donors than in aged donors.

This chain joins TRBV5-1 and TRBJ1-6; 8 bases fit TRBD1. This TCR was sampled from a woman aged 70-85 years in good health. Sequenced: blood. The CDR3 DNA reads TGCGCCAGCGCCGAGACCGGGACAGGCTTCCGGAATTCACCCCTCCACTTT. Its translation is CASAETGTGFRNSPLHF.